A single sample is the source of the 5 T cell receptor beta chains below, sequenced in a study of cytomegalovirus exposure and HLA in healthy donors. Both 60 Vbeta primers and 13 Jbeta primers went into the PCR. The data were produced by immunoSEQ multiplex PCR, yet TCRdb's version contains in-frame clones alone and is incomplete. The sample includes a few hundred thousand clones, about 66% seen only once; the top ten take about 2.2%. The sequenced sample consisted of PBMCs. The receptors were gathered from a female donor in good health and CMV-seronegative.

The J gene is TRBJ2-6, the V gene TRBV7-3; tentatively, D is TRBD1 (5 bases). This CDR3 has 17 residues. CDR1 and CDR2 from the germline V gene are SGHTA and FQGTGA. The V and J ends lost 6 bases and 2 bases respectively, with 17 bases between them. The CDR3 sequence is CASRAVAGNTGANVLTF. The DNA for the CDR3 is TGTGCCAGCAGGGCGGTAGCAGGGAACACTGGGGCCAACGTCCTGACTTTC.

The gene calls are TRBV30 and TRBJ2-2; TRBD2 might be the D (5 bases). There are 12 residues in the CDR3. V shed 3 bases and J shed 6 bases, with 8 bases lying between them. Germline CDR1 GTSNPN, CDR2 SVGIG (reference sequence). The CDR3 is CAWRRESGELFF. CDR3 bases: TGTGCCTGGAGAAGGGAGTCCGGGGAGCTGTTTTTT.

The rearrangement links TRBV28 to TRBJ2-7; the D is unclear. Germline assignment: CDR1 MDHEN and CDR2 SYDVKM. V was shortened by 5 bases and J by 6 bases, with 17 bases between the two germline ends. The CDR3 is 14 amino acids. In nucleotides, the CDR3 is TGTGCCAGCAGTCCACAAAGAATGAGGAGCGAGCAGTACTTC. Translation gives CASSPQRMRSEQYF.

The chain joins TRBV28 to TRBJ2-5; D is possibly TRBD1 (6 bases). V was pared by 8 bases and J by 1 base, with 14 bases between. This CDR3 is built from 14 residues. Germline assignment: CDR1 MDHEN and CDR2 SYDVKM. The CDR3 DNA follows: TGTGCCAGCTCCATCACAGGGCCCCAAGAGACCCAGTACTTC. This sequence encodes CASSITGPQETQYF. Filled out from reference TRBV28 and TRBJ2-5, the complete variable domain reads DVKVTQSSRYLVKRTGEKVFLECVQDMDHENMFWYRQDPGLGLRLIYFSYDVKMKEKGDIPEGYSVSREKKERFSLILESASTNQTSMYLCASSITGPQETQYFGPGTRLLVL.

The V call is TRBV5-4, the J call TRBJ2-5, with D tentatively TRBD2 (6 bases). This CDR3 spans 17 amino acids. The germline V gene has CDR1 SGHNT and CDR2 YYREEE (reference sequence). The V end was cut by 0 bases, the J end by 7 bases, with 22 bases between. This CDR3 reads CASSLAGLIPPGGTQYF. CDR3 nucleotide sequence: TGTGCCAGCAGCTTGGCCGGGCTGATCCCCCCCGGGGGGACCCAGTACTTC. Filled out from reference TRBV5-4 and TRBJ2-5, the complete variable domain reads ETGVTQSPTHLIKTRGQQVTLRCSSQSGHNTVSWYQQALGQGPQFIFQYYREEENGRGNFPPRFSGLQFPNYSSELNVNALELDDSALYLCASSLAGLIPPGGTQYFGPGTRLLVL.